Presented here are 13 T cell receptor beta chains from one specimen sequenced in a study of blood T cell repertoires in COVID-19. TCRdb's table, derived via immunoSEQ multiplex PCR, lists solely in-frame clones and lacks some. The sample carries tens of thousands of clones, about 91% recorded once. The sample taken for sequencing was peripheral blood. The receptors were gathered from a woman of 80 years or more with acute or convalescent COVID-19.

V is TRBV21-1 and J is TRBJ2-2; TRBD2, the D gene given by the table, was not confirmed from the DNA. TRBV21-1 is labeled a pseudogene. The CDR3 contains 19 residues. The CDR3 bases are TGTGCCAGCAGCAAAGAGATTAGCGCGGGGGAACCTAACACCGGGGAGCTGTTTTTT. Protein sequence: CASSKEISAGEPNTGELFF.

J is TRBJ2-3 and V is TRBV5-1; D is possibly TRBD1 (6 bases). V was cut by 0 bases and J by 5 bases, with 16 bases left in between. The CDR3 length is 16 residues. The V gene's germline CDR1 is SGHRS and CDR2 YFSETQ. CDR3: CASSLGSGVRGDTQYF. CDR3 nucleotides: TGCGCCAGCAGCTTGGGGTCAGGGGTAAGGGGAGATACGCAGTATTTT.

The V call is TRBV29-1, the J call TRBJ1-1; 7 bases are a match to TRBD1. This CDR3 contains 14 residues. J gave up 0 bases and V 7 bases, and 8 bases lay outside the gene matches. Germline CDR1 SQVTM, CDR2 ANQGSEA. The CDR3 DNA reads TGCAGCGACTTGAGACAGGGCCTGAACACTGAAGCTTTCTTT. It yields the protein CSDLRQGLNTEAFF.

V gene TRBV7-9 combines with J gene TRBJ1-2; no clear D gene. This CDR3 spans 14 amino acids. Germline CDR1 is SEHNR and CDR2 is FQNEAQ (reference sequence). Trimming removed 5 bases at V and 5 bases at J, with 15 bases between. CDR3 nucleotides: TGTGCCAGCAGCCTAGGACTGGTCGGGTATGGCTACACCTTC. This sequence encodes CASSLGLVGYGYTF.

The genes are TRBV6-5 and TRBJ1-5; 7 bases line up with TRBD1. This CDR3 comprises 15 residues. J lost 5 bases, V lost 2 bases, and 6 bases had no gene match. CDR1 and CDR2 (germline): MNHEY, SVGAGI. CDR3 DNA sequence: TGTGCCAGCAGTTACAGGGGGCTATATGATCAGCCCCAGCATTTT. It translates to CASSYRGLYDQPQHF.

The CDR3 sequence: CASSLLTGVYGYTF. The CDR3 region has the DNA TGTGCCAGCAGCCTCCTGACAGGGGTCTATGGCTACACCTTC. V gene TRBV14 combines with J gene TRBJ1-2, with 8 positions matching TRBD1. Per germline, CDR1 SGHDN and CDR2 FVKESK. V dropped 4 bases and J dropped 4; count of bases not matched to a gene: 5. The CDR3 covers 14 residues.

This clone came up once. Here the CDR3 DNA reads TGCGCCAGCAGACAGGGAACAACTAATGAAAAACTGTTTTTT. This encodes CASRQGTTNEKLFF. The V call is TRBV5-1, the J call TRBJ1-4, with D tentatively TRBD1 (6 bases). V lost 5 bases and J 0 bases, leaving 8 bases between the germline ends. Germline assignment: CDR1 SGHRS and CDR2 YFSETQ. The CDR3 spans 14 residues.

In the case of this clone: One junction end does not reproduce the germline sequence, and a read error may be involved. Additional DNA sequences in this sample encode the identical CDR3. This chain connects TRBV18 to TRBJ1-6; D not certain. Germline values: CDR1 KGHSH, CDR2 LQKENI. The CDR3 contains 16 residues. CDR3: CASSPLSGDGNSPLHF. Written as DNA, the CDR3 is TGTGCCAGCTCACCACTTTCGGGAGATGGTAATTCACCCCTTCACTTT.

V is TRBV24-1 and J is TRBJ1-1; 8 bases map to TRBD1. Trimming cost V 1 base and J 3 bases; bases outside gene matches: 9. The CDR3 loop spans 17 amino acids. CDR1 KGHDR and CDR2 SFDVKD come from the germline V gene. CDR3 DNA: TGTGCCACCAGTGATTTCCCGCAGGGGGCGCTTGACACTGAAGCTTTCTTT. As protein: CATSDFPQGALDTEAFF.

V and J are TRBV11-2 and TRBJ2-1; 14 nucleotides align to TRBD2. In germline, CDR1 is SGHAT, CDR2 FQNNGV. J gave up 2 bases and V 2 bases, and 2 bases lay outside the gene matches. The CDR3 runs 17 residues. CDR3 DNA: TGTGCCAGCAGCTTAAAGACTAGCGGGGGGGCCTACAATGAGCAGTTCTTC. It yields the protein CASSLKTSGGAYNEQFF.

This chain connects TRBV6-6 to TRBJ2-1; 7 bases agree with TRBD1. Germline-derived CDR1 and CDR2 are MNHNY and SVGAGI (reference sequence). The CDR3 runs to 15 residues. With 6 bases clipped from V and 6 bases from J, the junction kept 11 bases outside the gene matches. CDR3 nucleotides: TGTGCCAGCAGCCCTCGACAGGGTCCGACCAATGAGCAGTTCTTC. Protein sequence: CASSPRQGPTNEQFF.

This rearrangement joins TRBV4-1 to TRBJ2-5; D might be TRBD2 (6 bases). The CDR3 is 15 amino acids. From germline, CDR1 is MGHRA and CDR2 YSYEKL. The V and J ends lost 8 bases and 1 base respectively, with 17 bases between them. The CDR3 reads CASSSQLALQETQYF. The CDR3 DNA reads TGCGCCAGCTCCTCCCAACTAGCTCTCCAAGAGACCCAGTACTTC.

This chain uses TRBV9 with TRBJ2-1; TRBD2 matches 13 bases. Germline V gene lookup returns CDR1 SGDLS and CDR2 YYNGEE. J gave up 5 bases and V 3 bases, and 5 bases lay outside the gene matches. The CDR3 length is 16 residues. CDR3 nucleotide sequence: TGTGCCAGCAGCGAGGGACTAGCGGGGTTTAACAATGAGCAGTTCTTC. Protein product: CASSEGLAGFNNEQFF.